This T cell receptor (beta chain) emerged from a study of blood T cells in healthy people across ages. Across the whole study: Roughly one uniquely barcoded beta molecule per two T cells was captured.

The sample holds many counts of this clonotype. V dropped 3 bases and J dropped 4; count of bases not matched to a gene: 7. CDR1 SGHRS and CDR2 YFSETQ come from the germline V gene. The CDR3 is made up of 16 amino acids. A second PCR of roughly 7 to 11 cycles used a sample-barcoded 5' primer and a J-beta primer mix. Every cDNA molecule carried a tag from a template-switch adaptor bearing 12 random nucleotides. TCRdb called the 5' RACE reads again in MiXCR, with one record for every CDR3 protein. The sample yields 870,000 or so distinct CDR3 sequences, under 30% seen once. This sequence was found in a woman older than 75 in good health. The specimen sequenced was blood. This chain joins TRBV5-1 and TRBJ2-1; TRBD2 matches at 10 bases. The CDR3 bases are TGCGCCAGCAGCTCCTCTAGCGGGGGCATATACAATGAGCAGTTCTTC. Translation gives CASSSSSGGIYNEQFF.